The clone carrying this T cell receptor beta chain has only one observation. Documented time point: pre-treatment sample, taken before nivolumab and TIL therapy. This was the immunoSEQ v3 assay. Profiled with immunoSEQ multiplex PCR; TCRdb holds only in-frame clones, not every one. Of 20,000 or so clones listed, roughly four fifths are singletons. This entry comes from a study of TIL therapy for anti-PD-1-resistant metastatic lung cancer. Study summary: Progressing patients received lymphodepletion, expanded TIL infusion and IL-2. Tumors carried a median roughly 1.6 non-synonymous mutations per megabase.

The CDR3 is 14 residues long. V was pared by 5 bases and J by 3 bases, with 11 bases between. Germline CDR1 reads MNHNS; CDR2 reads SASEGT. The sample here was blood, taken at baseline. The receptor comes from a person aged 25-80 years with non-small cell lung cancer. The chain has TRBV6-1 and TRBJ2-1; D might be TRBD2 (6 bases). The CDR3 spells CASSTAGFYNEQFF. CDR3 in DNA: TGTGCCAGCAGTACCGCGGGGTTCTACAATGAGCAGTTCTTC.